The present T cell receptor beta chain was sequenced within a study of blood T cell repertoires in COVID-19. This clone was observed once. A PCR-confirmed or clinician-diagnosed COVID-19 case had contacted exposed participants within 2 weeks of entry. V was clipped by 4 bases and J by 1 base, with 10 bases between them. This CDR3 has 14 amino acids. Looked up from germline, CDR1 is MNHEY and CDR2 is SVGAGI. Repertoires were generated with immunoSEQ multiplex PCR, while TCRdb's copy carries only in-frame clones and drops some. The table has some 340,000 clones, over 90% seen once; the top ten hold about 4%.

The gene calls are TRBV6-5 and TRBJ1-1, with a possible D match to TRBD1 (5 bases). The sequencing sample was made of PBMCs or T cells enriched from blood (not recorded which). This receptor was taken from a woman aged 25-40 years who had been exposed to COVID-19. In DNA form, the CDR3 reads TGTGCCAGCAGTTTTGACAGAAAGAACACTGAAGCTTTCTTT. This gives the protein CASSFDRKNTEAFF.